A single sample is the source of the 28 T cell receptor beta chains below, sequenced in a study of blood T cell repertoires in COVID-19 (dated by TCRdb to 2018 to 2020). The library was made by the immunoSEQ multiplex PCR assay. Entries here come from immuneACCESS through TCRdb and include only in-frame sequences with V and J called. Some clones fail to appear in such tables; in the studies checked, an unresolved V gene covers under half of the shortfall, and the cause of the remainder is unknown. Present in this sample are about 300,000 clones, about 86% of which were seen just once. The ten largest make up approximately 1.2% of the sample. Sequences were obtained from peripheral blood. The source of these receptors is a woman between 45 and 65 years old with acute or convalescent COVID-19.

This clone is medium-sized. J is TRBJ1-5 and V is TRBV7-6; 9 nucleotides match TRBD1. CDR3 length: 18 residues. The germline V gene encodes CDR1 SGHVS and CDR2 FNYEAQ. Trimming removed 1 base from V and 6 bases from J; junction bases left unmatched: 13. CDR3 residues: CASSLGLPGTGYGQPQHF. The CDR3 region has the DNA TGTGCCAGCAGCTTAGGCCTCCCGGGGACAGGGTACGGTCAGCCCCAGCATTTT.

With regard to this clone: Other DNA variants within this sample encode the same CDR3. The rearrangement links TRBV18 to TRBJ1-6; D ambiguous. CDR3 length equals 15 residues. Germline lookup yields CDR1 KGHSH and CDR2 LQKENI. The V end was cut by 3 bases, the J end by 7 bases, with 13 bases between. This chain's CDR3 is CASSPSGGANSPLHF. CDR3 nucleotides: TGTGCCAGCTCACCTTCGGGAGGAGCGAATTCACCCCTCCACTTT.

This clone has more than one count but fewer than ten. The chain combines TRBV19 with TRBJ2-2; TRBD2 agrees at 8 bases. This CDR3 has 14 residues. Germline CDR1 and CDR2: LNHDA and SQIVND (reference sequence). V lost 7 bases to trimming and J lost 7 bases; unmatched junction nucleotides: 8. CDR3 bases: TGTGCCAGTAAGCAAGCGGGGGAAGGCGGGGAGCTGTTTTTT. Residues: CASKQAGEGGELFF.

V is TRBV7-9 and J is TRBJ1-1; no clear D. The V and J ends lost 3 bases and 1 base respectively, with 9 bases between them. This CDR3 spans 14 amino acids. The germline V gene encodes CDR1 SEHNR and CDR2 FQNEAQ (reference sequence). CDR3 coding DNA: TGTGCCAGCAGCTTCGAGGGATCGAACACTGAAGCTTTCTTT. Translation: CASSFEGSNTEAFF.

J is TRBJ2-1 and V is TRBV29-1; 10 nucleotides line up with TRBD2. The CDR3 loop spans 13 amino acids. Trimming took 6 bases from V and 5 from J; bases not matched to a gene: 4. CDR1 and CDR2 from the germline V gene are SQVTM and ANQGSEA. The CDR3 nucleotides are TGCAGCGTGGGGACTAGCGAGCACAATGAGCAGTTCTTC. This encodes CSVGTSEHNEQFF.

The chain uses TRBV27 and TRBJ1-5; tentative D call: TRBD1 (5 bases). CDR1 and CDR2 (germline): MNHEY, SMNVEV (reference sequence). V was clipped by 2 bases and J by 4 bases, with 18 bases between them. The CDR3 has 17 residues. DNA for the CDR3: TGTGCCAGCAGTTTAAGTCAGACAGAACGAAGGAATCAGCCCCAGCATTTT. It codes for CASSLSQTERRNQPQHF.

The chain has TRBV12-3 or TRBV12-4 and TRBJ1-2; D might be TRBD1 (6 bases). This CDR3 spans 11 amino acids. The ends were cut back, 4 bases at V and 7 bases at J, with 7 bases in the middle. The CDR3 coding sequence is TGTGCCAGCAGTTCAGGGGTTGGCTACACCTTC. Its protein is CASSSGVGYTF.

The V call is TRBV4-2, the J call TRBJ1-2; 8 bases are shared with TRBD1. Germline V CDR1 and CDR2: LGHNA, YNFKEQ. The CDR3 is made up of 16 amino acids. Trimming cost V 4 bases and J 3 bases; bases outside gene matches: 10. The CDR3 region has the DNA TGTGCCAGCAGCCCGATTGGGGGACAGGAGGACTATGGCTACACCTTC. Amino acids: CASSPIGGQEDYGYTF.

The rearrangement joins TRBV24-1 to TRBJ2-3; D might be TRBD1 (6 bases). The V gene's germline CDR1 is KGHDR and CDR2 SFDVKD. Trimming left V 8 bases short and J 0 bases short, with 11 bases between. The CDR3 runs 14 residues. The CDR3 region is CATTQGPSTDTQYF. CDR3 coding DNA: TGTGCCACCACACAGGGTCCTAGCACAGATACGCAGTATTTT.

The chain employs TRBV15 and TRBJ1-2; D remains unclear. The CDR3 extends over 14 amino acids. V was cut by 0 bases and J by 3 bases, with 8 bases left in between. Germline lookup yields CDR1 LNHNV and CDR2 YYDKDF (reference sequence). The CDR3 reads CATSRDSADYGYTF. The CDR3 region has the DNA TGTGCCACCAGCAGAGATTCGGCGGACTATGGCTACACCTTC.

V and J are TRBV18 and TRBJ2-7, with D unclear. The CDR3 has 13 amino acids. Germline-derived CDR1 and CDR2 are KGHSH and LQKENI. Trimming removed 2 bases at V and 0 bases at J, with 5 bases between. The CDR3 loop reads CASSPNSSYEQYF. CDR3 sequence (DNA): TGTGCCAGCTCACCAAACAGCTCCTACGAGCAGTACTTC.

The chain couples TRBV9 to TRBJ1-2, with TRBD1 identical over 7 bases. With V trimmed by 4 bases and J by 1 base, 4 bases remained unmatched. Germline CDR1 is SGDLS and CDR2 is YYNGEE. The CDR3 loop spans 14 amino acids. The CDR3 region is CASSRRDSNYGYTF. The DNA for the CDR3 is TGTGCCAGCAGCCGCCGGGACAGTAACTATGGCTACACCTTC. Using reference TRBV9 and TRBJ1-2 for the parts outside the CDR3, the full variable domain is DSGVTQTPKHLITATGQRVTLRCSPRSGDLSVYWYQQSLDQGLQFLIQYYNGEERAKGNILERFSAQQFPDLHSELNLSSLELGDSALYFCASSRRDSNYGYTFGSGTRLTVV.

The V call is TRBV9, the J call TRBJ1-2; TRBD1 is a possible D gene (5 bases). V lost 0 bases to trimming and J lost 7 bases, with 10 bases between them. The CDR3 consists of 13 residues. Germline CDR1 is SGDLS and CDR2 is YYNGEE. The CDR3 sequence: CASSVARDTGYTF. The CDR3 DNA is TGTGCCAGCAGCGTAGCCAGGGATACTGGCTACACCTTC.

This chain links TRBV30 with TRBJ1-5; tentative D call: TRBD1 (6 bases). CDR3 length: 14 amino acids. Germline-derived CDR1 and CDR2 are GTSNPN and SVGIG (reference sequence). Trimming cost V 0 bases and J 4 bases, with 10 bases left between them. The CDR3, as DNA: TGTGCCTGGAGTGTTGGCAGGGGAAATCAGCCCCAGCATTTT. It yields the protein CAWSVGRGNQPQHF. Drawing the rest from reference TRBV30 and TRBJ1-5, the complete variable domain is SQTIHQWPATLVQPVGSPLSLECTVEGTSNPNLYWYRQAAGRGLQLLFYSVGIGQISSEVPQNLSASRPQDRQFILSSKKLLLSDSGFYLCAWSVGRGNQPQHFGDGTRLSIL.

The rearrangement joins TRBV6-2 or TRBV6-3 to TRBJ2-5; 11 bases fit TRBD2. V lost 3 bases, J lost 2 bases, and 11 bases stayed unmatched. Germline V lookup: CDR1 MNHEY, CDR2 SVGEGT. The CDR3 length is 18 residues. CDR3 nucleotide sequence: TGTGCCAGCAGTTATCCAACTAGCGGGGGAGTAATTCAAGAGACCCAGTACTTC. Translation: CASSYPTSGGVIQETQYF.

The V and J genes are TRBV7-2 and TRBJ1-1; maybe TRBD1 (5 bases). From germline, CDR1 is SGHTA and CDR2 FQGNSA. Trimming removed 3 bases at V and 3 bases at J, with 11 bases between. This CDR3 is built from 14 residues. CDR3 protein: CASSFLGGDTEAFF. In DNA, the CDR3 is TGTGCCAGCAGCTTCCTTGGGGGGGACACTGAAGCTTTCTTT.

This chain links TRBV4-3 with TRBJ1-2, with D maybe TRBD1 (5 bases). CDR1 is LGHNA, CDR2 YSLEER, per germline. The CDR3 length is 16 residues. V was clipped by 1 base and J by 5 bases, with 17 bases between them. CDR3 region: CASSQAVAGGGYGYTF. The DNA for the CDR3 is TGCGCCAGCAGCCAAGCTGTAGCCGGGGGGGGGTATGGCTACACCTTC.

V is TRBV30 and J is TRBJ2-2; D remains unclear. The ends were cut back, 0 bases at V and 5 bases at J, with 10 bases in the middle. Germline assignment: CDR1 GTSNPN and CDR2 SVGIG (reference sequence). This CDR3 comprises 14 residues. In DNA form, the CDR3 reads TGTGCCTGGAGTGTAGACTCTAGGACCGGGGAGCTGTTTTTT. Amino acids: CAWSVDSRTGELFF. Filled out from reference TRBV30 and TRBJ2-2, the complete variable domain reads SQTIHQWPATLVQPVGSPLSLECTVEGTSNPNLYWYRQAAGRGLQLLFYSVGIGQISSEVPQNLSASRPQDRQFILSSKKLLLSDSGFYLCAWSVDSRTGELFFGEGSRLTVL.

The chain joins TRBV7-9 to TRBJ2-3; 7 nucleotides align to TRBD2. V shed 2 bases, J shed 2 bases, and the junction held 4 bases outside the gene matches. Germline-derived CDR1 and CDR2 are SEHNR and FQNEAQ (reference sequence). This CDR3 contains 15 residues. This chain's CDR3 is CASSLSAGDTDTQYF. The CDR3 region has the DNA TGTGCCAGCAGCTTAAGCGCGGGGGACACAGATACGCAGTATTTT.

The gene calls are TRBV30 and TRBJ1-6; 10 bases line up with TRBD1. This CDR3 has 13 amino acids. Unmatched junction bases numbered 1, after V lost 1 base and J lost 10 bases. Germline CDR1 GTSNPN, CDR2 SVGIG (reference sequence). The CDR3 sequence: CAWSGDRGSPLHF. The CDR3 DNA is TGTGCCTGGAGTGGGGACAGGGGCTCACCCCTCCACTTT.

The chain couples TRBV15 to TRBJ1-2; no clear D. V was clipped by 0 bases and J by 5 bases, with 7 bases between them. The CDR3 spans 13 residues. CDR1 and CDR2 from the germline V gene are LNHNV and YYDKDF (reference sequence). This CDR3 is CATSRDRLYGYTF. The CDR3 DNA follows: TGTGCCACCAGCAGAGATCGGTTGTATGGCTACACCTTC. Complete variable domain (other parts from reference TRBV15 and TRBJ1-2): DAMVIQNPRYQVTQFGKPVTLSCSQTLNHNVMYWYQQKSSQAPKLLFHYYDKDFNNEADTPDNFQSRRPNTSFCFLDIRSPGLGDTAMYLCATSRDRLYGYTFGSGTRLTVV.

This chain joins TRBV12-3 or TRBV12-4 and TRBJ1-1; 7 positions agree with TRBD1. With V trimmed by 6 bases and J by 7 bases, 8 bases remained unmatched. CDR3 length: 13 residues. CDR3 in amino acids: CASRETGIGEAFF. The DNA for the CDR3 is TGTGCCAGCAGAGAGACAGGGATCGGTGAAGCTTTCTTT.

This sequence joins TRBV19 and TRBJ1-2; D gene unclear. The CDR3 length is 14 residues. Germline CDR1 LNHDA, CDR2 SQIVND (reference sequence). V dropped 7 bases and J dropped 4 bases, with 16 bases sitting between them. CDR3 nucleotide sequence: TGTGCCAGTATATCGGGCAGAGCGGTCTATGGCTACACCTTC. Amino acid sequence: CASISGRAVYGYTF. The full variable domain, in which reference TRBV19 and TRBJ1-2 provide the parts outside the CDR3, is DGGITQSPKYLFRKEGQNVTLSCEQNLNHDAMYWYRQDPGQGLRLIYYSQIVNDFQKGDIAEGYSVSREKKESFPLTVTSAQKNPTAFYLCASISGRAVYGYTFGSGTRLTVV.

V is TRBV30 and J is TRBJ2-3; TRBD2 aligns across 12 bases. Germline loops: CDR1 GTSNPN, CDR2 SVGIG (reference sequence). CDR3 size: 15 residues. With V trimmed by 3 bases and J by 6 bases, 7 bases remained unmatched. CDR3 nucleotide sequence: TGTGCCTGGAGGGACCTAGCGGGAGGGAAGGATACGCAGTATTTT. Encoded protein: CAWRDLAGGKDTQYF.

V usage is TRBV27 and J usage is TRBJ1-4, with TRBD1 identical over 9 bases. The ends lost 4 bases at V and 8 bases at J; junction bases unmatched: 5. The CDR3 spans 14 residues. The germline gives CDR1 MNHEY, CDR2 SMNVEV (reference sequence). The CDR3 DNA reads TGTGCCAGCAGTTCCAGGACAGGGGAGGAAAAACTGTTTTTT. It is translated as CASSSRTGEEKLFF.

The chain has TRBV5-5 and TRBJ2-2, with 12 bases identical to TRBD1. Per the germline V gene, CDR1 is SGHKS and CDR2 is YYEKEE (reference sequence). J lost 7 bases, V lost 3 bases, and 10 bases had no gene match. The length of the CDR3 is 17 residues. CDR3 loop: CASSSRDRGRGNGELFF. The CDR3 nucleotides read TGTGCCAGCAGCTCCCGGGACAGGGGGCGCGGGAACGGGGAGCTGTTTTTT.

In this sample, this clone turned up a few times. The chain links TRBV6-5 to TRBJ2-7; D perhaps matches TRBD2 (5 bases). V was clipped by 7 bases and J by 2 bases, with 12 bases between them. Germline CDR1 MNHEY, CDR2 SVGAGI. This CDR3 region has 13 residues. CDR3 amino acids: CASISSGTYEQYF. The CDR3 nucleotides are TGTGCCAGCATCAGCAGCGGCACCTACGAGCAGTACTTC.

The rearrangement links TRBV12-3 or TRBV12-4 to TRBJ1-1, with D possibly matching TRBD1 (5 bases). V was trimmed by 8 bases and J by 7 bases, leaving 14 bases between them. This CDR3 spans 12 amino acids. CDR3 sequence: CASFKGAGEAFF. The DNA of the CDR3 is TGTGCCAGCTTTAAAGGGGCCGGTGAAGCTTTCTTT.